Following are 26 T cell receptor beta chains from one sample sequenced in a study of T cell changes during pregnancy in multiple sclerosis. Libraries were prepared by immunoSEQ multiplex PCR; TCRdb keeps only in-frame clonotypes and omits some of them. Here the sample spans roughly 69,000 clones, about 91% being singletons. Here the sequenced sample was CD4+ T cells from peripheral blood mononuclear cells, taken in the third trimester of pregnancy. The receptors derive from a female donor in good health, enrolled as a control in a pregnancy study.

The V gene is TRBV25-1, the J gene TRBJ1-1; no firm D call. The CDR3 runs to 15 residues. Germline values: CDR1 MGHDK, CDR2 SYGVNS. Deletions cut 0 bases from V and 3 bases from J, with 11 bases between. CDR3 nucleotides: TGTGCCAGCAGTGAATACCCGACGGGTTACACTGAAGCTTTCTTT. Translating gives CASSEYPTGYTEAFF.

This chain links TRBV5-8 with TRBJ2-1; tentative D call: TRBD2 (5 bases). The germline V gene has CDR1 SGHTS and CDR2 YDEGEE. This CDR3 comprises 16 residues. Between the trimmed V and J ends, which lost 7 bases and 2 bases, there was a span of 19 bases. CDR3 sequence: CASGPQSGVPYNEQFF. For the CDR3, the DNA is TGTGCCAGCGGACCTCAGAGCGGAGTCCCCTACAATGAGCAGTTCTTC.

The chain uses TRBV7-2 and TRBJ2-2; unclear D gene. The CDR3 totals 17 residues. V lost 2 bases to trimming and J lost 0 bases, with 13 bases between them. From germline, CDR1 is SGHTA and CDR2 FQGNSA. Written as DNA, the CDR3 is TGTGCCAGCAGCTTATCCTGGCGGAACGCGAACACCGGGGAGCTGTTTTTT. Residues: CASSLSWRNANTGELFF.

This CDR3 reads CASSARAAWGDESYEQYF. CDR3 in DNA: TGTGCCAGCAGTGCCAGGGCGGCTTGGGGGGACGAATCCTACGAGCAGTACTTC. The gene calls are TRBV2 and TRBJ2-7; perhaps TRBD2 as D (6 bases). The CDR3 runs to 18 residues. V shed 4 bases and J shed 1 base, with 23 bases lying between them. Germline loops: CDR1 SNHLY, CDR2 FYNNEI.

The genes are TRBV15 and TRBJ2-5; 10 nucleotides agree with TRBD1. In germline, CDR1 is LNHNV, CDR2 YYDKDF (reference sequence). The CDR3 is made up of 14 amino acids. V lost 7 bases, J lost 5 bases, and 7 bases stayed unmatched. The CDR3 sequence is CATTQTGGFETQYF. In DNA form, the CDR3 reads TGTGCCACCACCCAGACAGGGGGCTTCGAGACCCAGTACTTC.

CDR3 in DNA: TGTGCCAGCAGTGTTCGTGGACAGGGGGGTCAGCCCCAGCATTTT. This encodes CASSVRGQGGQPQHF. J is TRBJ1-5 and V is TRBV6-1; 10 bases are a match to TRBD1. The germline CDR1 and CDR2 sequences are MNHNS and SASEGT. The CDR3 is made up of 15 amino acids. The ends lost 4 bases at V and 6 bases at J; junction bases unmatched: 6.

The V gene is TRBV19, the J gene TRBJ2-2; TRBD2 is a possible D gene (5 bases). The germline V gene encodes CDR1 LNHDA and CDR2 SQIVND (reference sequence). V lost 10 bases to trimming and J lost 7 bases, with 16 bases between them. The CDR3 loop spans 13 amino acids. The CDR3 loop reads CATHKEEGGELFF. In DNA, the CDR3 is TGTGCCACTCACAAGGAGGAAGGCGGGGAGCTGTTTTTT.

V is TRBV5-1 and J is TRBJ2-1; 11 bases line up with TRBD1. The length of the CDR3 is 15 residues. After removal of 2 bases from V and 4 bases from J, the junction contained 2 bases not matched to a gene. Germline lookup yields CDR1 SGHRS and CDR2 YFSETQ. CDR3 DNA: TGCGCCAGCAGCTTAGGACAGGGGGCTTACAATGAGCAGTTCTTC. Its translation: CASSLGQGAYNEQFF.

Of note for this clone: The sample has other DNA sequences that encode this CDR3 too. This chain links TRBV7-2 with TRBJ1-5, with D perhaps TRBD1 (6 bases). V shed 3 bases and J shed 4 bases, with 13 bases lying between them. Germline assignment: CDR1 SGHTA and CDR2 FQGNSA. The CDR3 loop spans 15 amino acids. CDR3 protein: CASSLLGTGNQPQHF. CDR3 nucleotides: TGTGCCAGCAGCTTGTTGGGCACAGGGAATCAGCCCCAGCATTTT.

The chain uses TRBV19 and TRBJ1-2; 7 nucleotides line up with TRBD1. The germline gives CDR1 LNHDA, CDR2 SQIVND (reference sequence). With 0 bases clipped from V and 6 bases from J, the junction kept 1 base outside the gene matches. The CDR3 runs to 13 residues. CDR3 in DNA: TGTGCCAGTAGTATAGAGGGACAGAATGGCTACACCTTC. It yields the protein CASSIEGQNGYTF.

The rearrangement links TRBV13 to TRBJ2-1; 8 bases agree with TRBD2. The CDR3 consists of 19 residues. The V gene end was trimmed by 7 bases and the J gene end by 0 bases; junction bases not matched to a gene: 17. Germline V gene data show CDR1 as PRHDT and CDR2 as FYEKMQ (reference sequence). The CDR3 region is CASTRERGSVTLSYNEQFF. As DNA, the CDR3 is TGTGCCAGCACGAGGGAGCGGGGGTCCGTGACCCTCTCCTACAATGAGCAGTTCTTC.

In its sample, this clone was seen once. V and J are TRBV2 and TRBJ2-3; no reliable D call. The ends were cut back, 4 bases at V and 1 base at J, with 12 bases in the middle. The CDR3 loop spans 15 amino acids. Looked up from germline, CDR1 is SNHLY and CDR2 is FYNNEI. The CDR3 region is CASSVVGGGTDTQYF. The CDR3 DNA sequence: TGTGCCAGCAGTGTGGTCGGTGGAGGCACAGATACGCAGTATTTT.

The rearrangement joins TRBV6-6 to TRBJ2-1; 7 positions match TRBD1. Trimming at V came to 7 bases and at J to 1 base, leaving 1 base not matched to a gene. The germline gives CDR1 MNHNY, CDR2 SVGAGI (reference sequence). The CDR3 loop spans 13 amino acids. CDR3 coding DNA: TGTGCCAGCACAGGGGGATCCTACAATGAGCAGTTCTTC. Its translation: CASTGGSYNEQFF.

This clone has only a few counts. The CDR3 sequence is CATSVGRVNSPLHF. The CDR3 DNA is TGTGCCACGTCGGTGGGCAGGGTAAATTCACCCCTCCACTTT. This chain joins TRBV15 and TRBJ1-6; D is possibly TRBD1 (5 bases). V lost 9 bases, J lost 7 bases, and 16 bases lay in between. From germline, CDR1 is LNHNV and CDR2 YYDKDF (reference sequence). The CDR3 consists of 14 residues.

The chain links TRBV6-5 to TRBJ1-5, with D perhaps matching TRBD1 (5 bases). The CDR3 runs to 14 residues. The ends were cut back, 6 bases at V and 3 bases at J, with 12 bases in the middle. The germline gives CDR1 MNHEY, CDR2 SVGAGI. The CDR3 nucleotides read TGTGCCAGCAGCCGGACACGTTACAATCAGCCCCAGCATTTT. Encoded protein: CASSRTRYNQPQHF.

The chain joins TRBV19 to TRBJ1-5, with 10 bases matching TRBD1. V trimming: 8 bases; J trimming: 6 bases; junction bases outside the gene matches: 7. Per the germline V gene, CDR1 is LNHDA and CDR2 is SQIVND (reference sequence). This CDR3 contains 14 residues. The CDR3 bases are TGTGCCAGTGGGGACAGGGGCGTGAGTCAGCCCCAGCATTTT. Amino acids: CASGDRGVSQPQHF.

Details on this clone: Additional DNA sequences in this sample encode the identical CDR3. The V and J genes are TRBV30 and TRBJ1-2, with 7 nucleotides matching TRBD1. V trimming: 0 bases; J trimming: 7 bases; junction bases outside the gene matches: 2. The CDR3 has 12 amino acids. In germline, CDR1 is GTSNPN, CDR2 SVGIG (reference sequence). CDR3 coding DNA: TGTGCCTGGAGTGTACCAGGGGGTGGCTACACCTTC. Encoded protein: CAWSVPGGGYTF.

The CDR3 DNA reads as TGTGCCAGCAGCTTAGCAGGGGAGACCCAGTACTTC. Protein sequence: CASSLAGETQYF. The V call is TRBV7-3, the J call TRBJ2-5; TRBD1 is a possible D gene (5 bases). The CDR3 is made up of 12 amino acids. Germline CDR1 SGHTA, CDR2 FQGTGA. V was clipped by 2 bases and J by 5 bases, with 6 bases between them.

This chain joins TRBV18 and TRBJ1-5; the match to TRBD1 covers 8 bases. Per the germline V gene, CDR1 is KGHSH and CDR2 is LQKENI. V gave up 3 bases and J gave up 0 bases; unmatched junction bases: 13. This CDR3 spans 19 amino acids. The CDR3 is CASSPRNTGTGHSNQPQHF. In nucleotides, the CDR3 is TGTGCCAGCTCACCTCGCAATACTGGGACAGGCCATAGCAATCAGCCCCAGCATTTT.

This clone was recorded once. V usage is TRBV7-2 and J usage is TRBJ1-3; no firm D call. The CDR3 contains 16 residues. Germline CDR1 and CDR2: SGHTA and FQGNSA. Trimming shortened V by 1 base and J by 8 bases, and 18 bases separated the two germline ends. The CDR3 loop reads CASSLDSNDRGYTIYF. In DNA, the CDR3 is TGTGCCAGCAGCTTAGATTCCAATGACCGCGGCTACACCATATATTTT.

The chain combines TRBV10-3 with TRBJ1-2; D unresolved. V dropped 6 bases and J dropped 2 bases, with 13 bases sitting between them. The germline CDR1 and CDR2 sequences are ENHRY and SYGVKD. The CDR3 runs 14 residues. CDR3 sequence reads: CAISPNPRNYGYTF. The DNA of the CDR3 is TGTGCCATCAGCCCCAACCCTAGGAACTATGGCTACACCTTC.

This chain connects TRBV11-2 to TRBJ1-2; a weak D match, TRBD1 (6 bases). The CDR3 is made up of 16 amino acids. The germline V gene encodes CDR1 SGHAT and CDR2 FQNNGV. V gave up 2 bases and J gave up 0 bases, with 13 bases separating them. CDR3 sequence reads: CASSLQGTRPNYGYTF. In DNA form, the CDR3 reads TGTGCCAGCAGCTTACAGGGGACGCGACCTAACTATGGCTACACCTTC.

This clone showed up just once. V is TRBV5-4 and J is TRBJ1-1, with 7 bases aligning to TRBD1. CDR1 and CDR2 from the germline V gene are SGHNT and YYREEE (reference sequence). The V and J ends lost 1 base and 2 bases, in that order; junction bases with no gene match: 14. This CDR3 has 18 amino acids. DNA for the CDR3: TGTGCCAGCAGCTTGAGAGTGAGTCTCAGGGGGAGAAACACTGAAGCTTTCTTT. Protein: CASSLRVSLRGRNTEAFF. The full variable domain, in which reference TRBV5-4 and TRBJ1-1 provide the parts outside the CDR3, is ETGVTQSPTHLIKTRGQQVTLRCSSQSGHNTVSWYQQALGQGPQFIFQYYREEENGRGNFPPRFSGLQFPNYSSELNVNALELDDSALYLCASSLRVSLRGRNTEAFFGQGTRLTVV.

The chain employs TRBV19 and TRBJ1-2, with 9 positions matching TRBD1. V gave up 5 bases and J gave up 3 bases; unmatched junction bases: 7. CDR1 is LNHDA, CDR2 SQIVND, per germline (reference sequence). The CDR3 is 15 residues long. This CDR3 reads CASSSLDRGDYGYTF. CDR3 DNA: TGTGCCAGTAGTTCACTGGACAGGGGAGACTATGGCTACACCTTC.

The chain couples TRBV7-7 to TRBJ2-7, with 8 bases that match TRBD1. The V segment lost 5 bases and the J segment 7 bases; nucleotides outside the gene matches: 16. This CDR3 has 16 residues. Germline V gives CDR1 SSHAT, CDR2 FNYEAQ (reference sequence). The CDR3 loop reads CASSPPQGARVGEQYF. CDR3 sequence (DNA): TGTGCCAGCAGCCCGCCCCAGGGGGCCCGGGTCGGGGAGCAGTACTTC.

The chain recombines TRBV18 with TRBJ2-1, with TRBD2 identical over 10 bases. V was pared by 8 bases and J by 3 bases, with 4 bases of the junction left unmatched. The CDR3 sequence is 14 residues long. Per germline, CDR1 KGHSH and CDR2 LQKENI. This CDR3 reads CASMPSGGYNEQFF. The CDR3, as DNA: TGTGCCAGCATGCCTAGCGGGGGCTACAATGAGCAGTTCTTC.